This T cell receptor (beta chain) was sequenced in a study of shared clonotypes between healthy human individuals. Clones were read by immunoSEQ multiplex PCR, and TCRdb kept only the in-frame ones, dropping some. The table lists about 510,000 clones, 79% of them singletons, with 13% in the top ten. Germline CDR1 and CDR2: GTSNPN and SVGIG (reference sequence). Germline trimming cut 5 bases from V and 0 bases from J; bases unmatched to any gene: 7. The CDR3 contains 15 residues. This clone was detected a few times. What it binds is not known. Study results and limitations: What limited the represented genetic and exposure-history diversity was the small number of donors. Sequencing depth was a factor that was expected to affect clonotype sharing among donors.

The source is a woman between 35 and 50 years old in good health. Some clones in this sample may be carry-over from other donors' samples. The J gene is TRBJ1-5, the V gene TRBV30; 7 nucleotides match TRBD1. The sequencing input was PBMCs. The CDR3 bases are TGTGCCTGGGGGGACAGCGAGTATAGCAATCAGCCCCAGCATTTT. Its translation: CAWGDSEYSNQPQHF.